The clone carrying this TCR beta chain has a handful of counts. Trimming left V 0 bases short and J 2 bases short, with 7 bases between. The CDR3 runs to 14 residues. Germline CDR1 KGHSH, CDR2 LQKENI. The entry originates in a study of blood T cell repertoires in COVID-19. Overall study context: T cells, B-cell-depleted T cells, or PBMCs supplied cDNA or gDNA.

Repertoires were generated with immunoSEQ multiplex PCR, while TCRdb's copy carries only in-frame clones and drops some. The sample shows some 76,000 clones, more than 70% of them seen only once. The rearrangement uses TRBV18 and TRBJ1-2; possibly TRBD1 for D (6 bases). Specimen: peripheral blood. The sequence was collected from a middle-aged man with COVID-19, enrolled during active disease. The CDR3 DNA follows: TGTGCCAGCTCACCACCAGGACAGAACTATGGCTACACCTTC. This codes for CASSPPGQNYGYTF.